This TCR beta chain stems from a study of blood T cell repertoires in COVID-19. Turning to the study itself: Specimens from acute and convalescent COVID-19 originated in the United States, Italy and Spain. PBMCs, B-cell-depleted T cells, or T cells provided the cDNA or gDNA that made up the material.

Per germline, CDR1 LNHDA and CDR2 SQIVND (reference sequence). CDR3 length equals 14 residues. The V gene end was trimmed by 3 bases and the J gene end by 4 bases; junction bases not matched to a gene: 2. Per the original methods: Quantification of nucleated cells was approximated via reference gene primer amplification. Generated by immunoSEQ multiplex PCR, the TCRdb table keeps only in-frame clones and is missing some. That table gives V, J and clone size, and the DNA gave D and trimming. The repertoire holds tens of thousands of clones, with approximately 91% as singletons. V is TRBV19 and J is TRBJ1-5; 8 positions match TRBD1. This clonotype was obtained from a woman older than 75 with acute or convalescent COVID-19. The specimen was peripheral blood. The CDR3 protein is CASSIGQGNQPQHF. In nucleotides, the CDR3 is TGTGCCAGTAGTATCGGACAGGGAAATCAGCCCCAGCATTTT.